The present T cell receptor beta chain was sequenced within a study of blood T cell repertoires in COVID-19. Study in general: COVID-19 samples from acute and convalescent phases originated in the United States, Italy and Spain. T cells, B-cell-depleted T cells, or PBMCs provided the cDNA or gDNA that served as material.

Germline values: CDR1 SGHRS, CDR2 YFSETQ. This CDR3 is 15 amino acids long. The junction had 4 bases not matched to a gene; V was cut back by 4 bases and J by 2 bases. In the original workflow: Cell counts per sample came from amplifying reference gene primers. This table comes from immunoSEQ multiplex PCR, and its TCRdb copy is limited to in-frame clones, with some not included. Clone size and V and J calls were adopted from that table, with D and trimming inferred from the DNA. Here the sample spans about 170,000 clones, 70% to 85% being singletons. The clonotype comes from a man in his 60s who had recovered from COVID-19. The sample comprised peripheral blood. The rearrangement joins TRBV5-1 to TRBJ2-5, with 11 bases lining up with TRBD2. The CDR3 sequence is CASSTWTSGQETQYF. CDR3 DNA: TGCGCCAGCAGCACTTGGACTAGCGGGCAAGAGACCCAGTACTTC.